The clone carrying this T cell receptor (beta chain) was counted a few times. The antigen is not known. The sample originates from a study of blood T cells in healthy people across ages. Overall study findings and caveats: Relative to aged donors, long-lived donors carried more naive CD4+ cells and displayed higher diversity. Observed TCR beta diversity showed a strong correlation with the percentage of naive T cells as measured by flow cytometry.

Trimming stripped 6 bases from V and 8 bases from J, with 10 bases between. The CDR3 has 11 amino acids. Germline lookup yields CDR1 DFQATT and CDR2 SNEGSKA (reference sequence). Sample-barcoded 5' priming and a J-beta primer mix drove a second PCR of about 6 to 12 cycles. TCRdb fed the 5' RACE reads into MiXCR, producing one record per CDR3 protein. The profile shows around 800,000 distinct CDR3 sequences, roughly 24% of them singletons. These data were likewise used in another study, on T cells of mothers and their children. That paper adds: The entire RNA extract went into cDNA synthesis at 1.5 ug per 15 ul.

The genes are TRBV20-1 and TRBJ1-4; D remains unclear. What was sequenced was blood. The clonotype comes from a boy aged 5-17 years in good health. The DNA of the CDR3 is TGCAGTGCGGAAGGACGCGAAAAACTGTTTTTT. This gives the protein CSAEGREKLFF.